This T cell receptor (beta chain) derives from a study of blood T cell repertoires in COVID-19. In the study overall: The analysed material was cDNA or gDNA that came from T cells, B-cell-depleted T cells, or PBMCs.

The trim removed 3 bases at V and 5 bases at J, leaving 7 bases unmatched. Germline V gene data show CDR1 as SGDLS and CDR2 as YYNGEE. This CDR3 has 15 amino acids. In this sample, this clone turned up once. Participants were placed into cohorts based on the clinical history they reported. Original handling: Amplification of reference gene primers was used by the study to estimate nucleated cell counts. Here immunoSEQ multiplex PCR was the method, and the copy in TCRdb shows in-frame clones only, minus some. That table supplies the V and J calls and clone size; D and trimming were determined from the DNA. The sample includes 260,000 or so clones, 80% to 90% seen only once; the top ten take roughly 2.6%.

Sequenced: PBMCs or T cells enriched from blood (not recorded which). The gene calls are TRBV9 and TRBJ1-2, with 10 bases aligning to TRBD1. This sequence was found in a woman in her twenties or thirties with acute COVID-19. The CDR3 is CASSDGTGEWYGYTF. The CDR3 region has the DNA TGTGCCAGCAGCGACGGGACAGGGGAGTGGTATGGCTACACCTTC.